This TCR beta chain was observed in a study of tumor-infiltrating lymphocytes in primary liver carcinoma. Notes on this clonotype: One end of the junction varies from germline; a read error may be responsible.

Co-extraction of RNA and DNA was performed on about 20-32 mg of unsorted bulk tissue. With 400 to 550 ng total RNA as template and a constant-region primer, TCR beta cDNA was made. Each TCR beta library was derived from three nested multiplex PCR rounds that employed slightly modified ARM-PCR. MiXCR was run by TCRdb on the multiplex PCR reads, yielding one entry per CDR3 protein. This sample has some 190,000 distinct CDR3 sequences; around four fifths occur once, and the top ten carry 15% to 20%. Sequenced input: tumor tissue from primary liver carcinoma. The clonotype originates from a man aged 40-50 years with primary liver carcinoma and hepatitis B virus infection.

This CDR3 is CASSDMTGATRRYEQYF. The CDR3 DNA reads TGCGCCAGTAGTGATATGACAGGGGCGACTCGACGTTACGAGCAGTACTTC. V is TRBV6-5 and J is TRBJ2-7; 8 bases agree with TRBD1. The CDR3 is made up of 17 amino acids. Germline V gives CDR1 MNHEY, CDR2 SVGAGI.